The rows below give T cell receptor beta chains drawn from one sample of a study of spatial heterogeneity in lung cancer. TCRdb fed the 5' RACE reads into MiXCR, producing one record per CDR3 protein. This sample has about 12,000 distinct CDR3 sequences, with roughly an eighth found just once. The specimen was PBMCs, collected at surgery. These receptors all come from a female donor with early-stage non-small cell lung cancer. CDR3s include the opening cysteine and the closing phenylalanine or tryptophan. The D gene is left open where the match is weak. Rows may omit the clone size; those that give it use once, few, many or a size class.

v_gene	abundance	d_gene	j_gene	CDR3nt	CDR3aa
TRBV28	many	.	TRBJ1-1	TGTGCCAGCAGTCGAGGGGGGGCGCCGCCAAACACTGAAGCTTTCTTT	CASSRGGAPPNTEAFF
TRBV3-1	few	.	TRBJ2-7	TGTGCCAGCAGCCCTCCCGGGGGCTATAGCGGAAGCTCCTACGAGCAGTACTTC	CASSPPGGYSGSSYEQYF
TRBV23-1	few	.	TRBJ2-7	TGCGCCAGCAGTCAATCGGCTGACGAGCAGTACTTC	CASSQSADEQYF
TRBV28	many	.	TRBJ2-7	TGTGCCAGCAGCCTGGTGACAGTCTCCTACGAGCAGTACTTC	CASSLVTVSYEQYF
TRBV25-1	many	.	TRBJ2-2	TGTGCCAGCAGTGGTCAGGGGCACACCGGGGAGCTGTTTTTT	CASSGQGHTGELFF
TRBV7-2	.	TRBD2	TRBJ2-7	TGTGCCAGCAGCAGGGGACTAGCGGGAAGGGAGCAGTACTTC	CASSRGLAGREQYF
TRBV5-1	medium-sized	.	TRBJ2-5	TGCGCCAGCAGCCGGACGGGGGCGTGGGAGACCCAGTACTTC	CASSRTGAWETQYF
TRBV6-6	.	.	TRBJ2-6	TGTGCCAGCAGTTACCCGGAAGCTGGGGCCAACGTCCTGACTTTC	CASSYPEAGANVLTF
TRBV6-1	many	.	TRBJ2-3	TGTGCCAGCAGTGAACATGGGAGCGAGAAGCGGTATTTT	CASSEHGSEKRYF
TRBV2	many	.	TRBJ1-1	TGTGCCAGCAGTTTAGGGACCTACACTGAAGCTTTCTTT	CASSLGTYTEAFF
TRBV29-1	many	.	TRBJ1-2	TGCAGCGTCCAAGCGTCCTGGGGAGGCTACACCTTC	CSVQASWGGYTF
TRBV5-1	many	TRBD1	TRBJ2-5	TGCGCCAGCAGCCCCGGACAGGCGTCAGAGACCCAGTACTTC	CASSPGQASETQYF
TRBV7-2	.	.	TRBJ1-2	TGTGCCAGCAGAACCTTGGCGGGTCCCCTGGCCTATGGCTACACCTTC	CASRTLAGPLAYGYTF
TRBV19	many	.	TRBJ1-2	TGTGCCACCACATGGGGGATCAGCTCTAACTATGGCTACACCTTC	CATTWGISSNYGYTF
TRBV12-3/TRBV12-4	many	.	TRBJ1-4	TGTGCCAGCAGTTTCTTACAGGGTTATGAAAAACTGTTTTTT	CASSFLQGYEKLFF
TRBV2	many	.	TRBJ2-5	TGTGCCAGCAGTGAACTAGCAGAGGAGACCCAGTACTTC	CASSELAEETQYF
TRBV13	.	.	TRBJ2-5	TGTGCCAGCAGCTTAGAAAAGAGGGACCACCTCCAAGAGACCCAGTACTTC	CASSLEKRDHLQETQYF
TRBV20-1	many	.	TRBJ1-2	TGCAGTGCCCACAGAGGATCCTATGGCTACACCTTC	CSAHRGSYGYTF
TRBV5-1	many	TRBD1	TRBJ2-7	TGCGCCAGCAGCCCGAGATGGCGGACAGGGGGGTCCGACGAGCAGTACTTC	CASSPRWRTGGSDEQYF
TRBV3-1	medium-sized	.	TRBJ2-1	TGTGCCAGCAGCCTCTACAATGAGCAGTTCTTC	CASSLYNEQFF
TRBV20-1	many	TRBD1	TRBJ1-2	TGCAGTGCTAGAGGAGACAGGGCGCAAGATGGCTACACCTTC	CSARGDRAQDGYTF
TRBV11-2	few	TRBD2	TRBJ2-1	TGTGCCAGCAGCTTAGGTACAGGTACTAAACTAGCGGGAGTTGGCAATGAGCAGTTCTTC	CASSLGTGTKLAGVGNEQFF
TRBV29-1	many	.	TRBJ1-1	TGCAGCGGGGGGGACTCCCAAGCTTTCTTT	CSGGDSQAFF
TRBV29-1	medium-sized	.	TRBJ2-7	TGCAGCAAAACAATGGACAGCTACGAGCAGTACTTC	CSKTMDSYEQYF
TRBV20-1	many	TRBD1	TRBJ1-4	TGCAGTGCTAGAGATCCTAGACAGGGGGATTCTGAAAAACTGTTTTTT	CSARDPRQGDSEKLFF
TRBV6-1	many	.	TRBJ2-1	TGTGCCAGCAGTTATGGGACATCCCCCGGGAATGAGCAGTTCTTC	CASSYGTSPGNEQFF